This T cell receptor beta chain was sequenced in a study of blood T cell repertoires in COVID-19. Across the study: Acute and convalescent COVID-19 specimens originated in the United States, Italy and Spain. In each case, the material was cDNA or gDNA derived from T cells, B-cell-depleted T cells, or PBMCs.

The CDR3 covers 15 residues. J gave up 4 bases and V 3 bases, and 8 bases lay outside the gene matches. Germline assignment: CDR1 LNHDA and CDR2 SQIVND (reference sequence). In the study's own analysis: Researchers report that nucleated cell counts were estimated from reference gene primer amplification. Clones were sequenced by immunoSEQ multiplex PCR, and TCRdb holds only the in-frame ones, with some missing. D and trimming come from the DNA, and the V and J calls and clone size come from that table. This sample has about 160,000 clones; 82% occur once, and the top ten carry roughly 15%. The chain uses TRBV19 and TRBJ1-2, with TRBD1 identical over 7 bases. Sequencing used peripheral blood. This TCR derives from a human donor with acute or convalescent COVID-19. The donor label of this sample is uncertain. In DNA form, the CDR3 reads TGTGCCAGTAGTATCTCTAACAGGGGTAGCTATGGCTACACCTTC. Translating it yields CASSISNRGSYGYTF.